Listed below are T cell receptor beta chains from one sample, sequenced in a study of blood T cells in healthy people across ages. MiXCR, run by TCRdb on the 5' RACE reads, gives a single entry per CDR3 protein. Seen here are around 1,500,000 distinct CDR3 sequences, 35% to 45% observed once, and the top ten hold 6.5% to 10%. Material: blood. The source of these receptors is a woman aged 18 to 35 in good health. The CDR3 runs from the conserved cysteine through the conserved F or W.

CDR3 protein: CASSDTADYLKNIQYF
CDR3 length: 16
V gene: TRBV10-1
J gene: TRBJ2-4

CDR3 protein: CASSPRDRWADTQYF
CDR3 length: 15
V gene: TRBV12-3/TRBV12-4
J gene: TRBJ2-3

CDR3 protein: CASSQSRDSPLHF
CDR3 length: 13
V gene: TRBV11-2
J gene: TRBJ1-6

CDR3 protein: CASSQGARGPNQPQHF
CDR3 length: 16
V gene: TRBV3-1
J gene: TRBJ1-5

CDR3 protein: CASSTQNRVLAGAFF
CDR3 length: 15
V gene: TRBV27
J gene: TRBJ1-1

CDR3 protein: CASSEALLRNNEQFF
CDR3 length: 15
V gene: TRBV2
J gene: TRBJ2-1

CDR3 protein: CSAEGDVEAFF
CDR3 length: 11
V gene: TRBV20-1
J gene: TRBJ1-1

CDR3 protein: CSARDEGAGGNTIYF
CDR3 length: 15
V gene: TRBV20-1
J gene: TRBJ1-3

CDR3 protein: CASSVAPSDPQPQHF
CDR3 length: 15
V gene: TRBV9
J gene: TRBJ1-5

CDR3 protein: CASSLGLLLIRTDTQYF
CDR3 length: 17
V gene: TRBV7-8
J gene: TRBJ2-3

CDR3 protein: CASSLAQQQYF
CDR3 length: 11
V gene: TRBV5-5
J gene: TRBJ2-7

CDR3 protein: CASTLRRTSNTGELFF
CDR3 length: 16
V gene: TRBV3-1
J gene: TRBJ2-2

CDR3 protein: CASSPQQGINEKLFF
CDR3 length: 15
V gene: TRBV12-3/TRBV12-4
J gene: TRBJ1-4

CDR3 protein: CASSQVYSGEGYTF
CDR3 length: 14
V gene: TRBV4-1
J gene: TRBJ1-2

CDR3 protein: CATGTTNYGYTF
CDR3 length: 12
V gene: TRBV27
J gene: TRBJ1-2

CDR3 protein: CRTSGSQFTDTQYF
CDR3 length: 14
V gene: TRBV6-1
J gene: TRBJ2-3

CDR3 protein: CASSPSASPFKQYF
CDR3 length: 14
V gene: TRBV27
J gene: TRBJ2-7